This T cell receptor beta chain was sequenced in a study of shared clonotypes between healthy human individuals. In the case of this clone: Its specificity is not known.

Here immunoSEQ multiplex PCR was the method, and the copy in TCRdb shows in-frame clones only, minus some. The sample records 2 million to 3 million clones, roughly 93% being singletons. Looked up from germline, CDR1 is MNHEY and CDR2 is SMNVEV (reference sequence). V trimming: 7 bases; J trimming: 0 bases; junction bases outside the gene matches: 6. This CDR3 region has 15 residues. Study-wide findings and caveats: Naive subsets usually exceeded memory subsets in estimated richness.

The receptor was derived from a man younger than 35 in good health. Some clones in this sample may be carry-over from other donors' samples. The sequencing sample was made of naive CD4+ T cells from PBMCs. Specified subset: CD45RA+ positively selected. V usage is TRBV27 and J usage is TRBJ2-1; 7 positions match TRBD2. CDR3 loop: CASTRAGSSYNEQFF. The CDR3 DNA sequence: TGTGCCAGCACACGAGCGGGAAGCTCCTACAATGAGCAGTTCTTC.